This entry lists 13 T cell receptor beta chains sequenced from one sample in a study of T cell responses to AZD1222 COVID-19 vaccine. Sequencing used immunoSEQ multiplex PCR; TCRdb keeps in-frame clones, though not all of them. Of fewer than 120,000 clones in the sample, about 87% are singletons; the top ten hold roughly 15%. The material was peripheral blood, obtained 28 days after the second AZD1222 dose. The source of these receptors is an adult who received the AZD1222 COVID-19 vaccine.

This rearrangement joins TRBV28 to TRBJ2-3; D unresolved. The CDR3 sequence is 14 residues long. Trimming removed 2 bases at V and 5 bases at J, with 11 bases between. Germline CDR1 reads MDHEN; CDR2 reads SYDVKM. The CDR3 DNA is TGTGCCAGCAGTTTAAGTAATTTCGGAGATACGCAGTATTTT. Translation: CASSLSNFGDTQYF.

The J gene is TRBJ1-2, the V gene TRBV6-2 or TRBV6-3; a possible D gene is TRBD1 (6 bases). CDR1 is MNHEY and CDR2 is SVGEGT in the germline V gene. Trimming removed 3 bases at V and 2 bases at J, with 13 bases between. The CDR3 extends over 15 amino acids. The CDR3 loop reads CASSYAGHENYGYTF. The CDR3 DNA reads TGTGCCAGCAGTTATGCGGGACACGAGAACTATGGCTACACCTTC.

V and J are TRBV11-3 and TRBJ1-3, with D unresolved. Trimming shortened V by 0 bases and J by 0 bases, and 18 bases separated the two germline ends. This CDR3 contains 19 residues. Germline V gene lookup returns CDR1 SGHNT and CDR2 YENEEA. The CDR3 sequence is CASSLDPVRARSSGNTIYF. The DNA for the CDR3 is TGTGCCAGCAGCTTAGACCCTGTGAGGGCACGATCCTCTGGAAACACCATATATTTT. Using reference TRBV11-3 and TRBJ1-3 for the parts outside the CDR3, the full variable domain is EAGVVQSPRYKIIEKKQPVAFWCNPISGHNTLYWYLQNLGQGPELLIRYENEEAVDDSQLPKDRFSAERLKGVDSTLKIQPAELGDSAVYLCASSLDPVRARSSGNTIYFGEGSWLTVV.

The chain is built from TRBV12-3 or TRBV12-4 and TRBJ2-3, with D hard to call. The CDR3 runs to 12 residues. V lost 3 bases to trimming and J lost 4 bases, with 5 bases between them. The CDR3 sequence: CASSLWPDTQYF. The CDR3 coding sequence is TGTGCCAGCAGTTTGTGGCCAGATACGCAGTATTTT.

This rearrangement joins TRBV18 to TRBJ1-6; no firm D call. Germline CDR1 reads KGHSH; CDR2 reads LQKENI. Deletions cut 3 bases from V and 0 bases from J, with 6 bases between. The CDR3 is 15 residues long. The CDR3 sequence is CASSPGLSYNSPLHF. Here the CDR3 DNA reads TGTGCCAGCTCACCCGGCCTCTCCTATAATTCACCCCTCCACTTT.

This clone was seen just once. The chain is built from TRBV3-1 (or the pseudogene TRBV3-2) and TRBJ2-3; D is perhaps TRBD2 (7 bases). Germline V gene data show CDR1 as LGHDT and CDR2 as YNNKEL (reference sequence). CDR3 length equals 13 residues. The V gene lost 0 bases and the J gene lost 14 bases, with 15 bases spanning the gap. The CDR3 nucleotides are TGTGCCAGCAGCCAAGATTGGGGGGGCGTAGGGTATTTT. Residues: CASSQDWGGVGYF.

The chain couples TRBV19 to TRBJ2-5; D is undetermined. Germline CDR1 LNHDA, CDR2 SQIVND (reference sequence). The CDR3 sequence is 13 residues long. The germline V and J ends were trimmed by 4 bases and 3 bases, with 9 bases remaining between them. The CDR3 here is CASSTSGKETQYF. The CDR3 DNA reads as TGTGCCAGTAGTACCTCAGGTAAAGAGACCCAGTACTTC.

The chain couples TRBV5-6 to TRBJ1-1, with TRBD1 matching over 11 bases. The CDR3 consists of 15 residues. CDR1 SGHDT and CDR2 YYEEEE come from the germline V gene. The ends lost 3 bases at V and 1 base at J; junction bases unmatched: 2. The CDR3 DNA sequence: TGTGCCAGCAGCTGGACAGGGGGCTGGAACACTGAAGCTTTCTTT. Translation: CASSWTGGWNTEAFF.

V usage is TRBV9 and J usage is TRBJ1-3; weak D call: TRBD1 (6 bases). This CDR3 is built from 15 residues. The V gene lost 2 bases and the J gene lost 0 bases, with 9 bases spanning the gap. Germline V gene data show CDR1 as SGDLS and CDR2 as YYNGEE. The CDR3 coding sequence is TGTGCCAGCAGCGTTCAGGGGAACTCTGGAAACACCATATATTTT. Protein product: CASSVQGNSGNTIYF.

The chain couples TRBV7-9 to TRBJ2-7; 7 bases agree with TRBD1. The V segment lost 6 bases and the J segment 0 bases; nucleotides outside the gene matches: 5. Germline V gene lookup returns CDR1 SEHNR and CDR2 FQNEAQ (reference sequence). This CDR3 is 14 amino acids long. CDR3 sequence: CASSPDRSSYEQYF. In DNA, the CDR3 is TGTGCCAGCAGTCCGGACAGGAGCTCCTACGAGCAGTACTTC.

The chain uses TRBV20-1 and TRBJ1-2; 7 positions agree with TRBD1. CDR1 and CDR2 from the germline V gene are DFQATT and SNEGSKA (reference sequence). The CDR3 is 12 amino acids. J gave up 13 bases and V 3 bases, and 11 bases lay outside the gene matches. The CDR3 nucleotides are TGCAGTGCTAGTGTTGATGGACAGGCGCCCACCTTC. This translates into CSASVDGQAPTF.

This clone was counted a single time. The chain uses TRBV5-6 and TRBJ2-7; 8 bases align to TRBD1. V was pared by 3 bases and J by 6 bases, with 2 bases of the junction left unmatched. The V gene's germline CDR1 is SGHDT and CDR2 YYEEEE. CDR3 length: 12 residues. Here the CDR3 reads CASSSTGAEQYF. The CDR3 region has the DNA TGTGCCAGCAGCTCGACAGGGGCCGAGCAGTACTTC. Complete variable domain (other parts from reference TRBV5-6 and TRBJ2-7): DAGVTQSPTHLIKTRGQQVTLRCSPKSGHDTVSWYQQALGQGPQFIFQYYEEEERQRGNFPDRFSGHQFPNYSSELNVNALLLGDSALYLCASSSTGAEQYFGPGTRLTVT.

The chain joins TRBV6-6 to TRBJ2-2, with D unclear. V lost 5 bases and J lost 1, with 5 bases in between. The CDR3 consists of 13 residues. Germline V gene data show CDR1 as MNHNY and CDR2 as SVGAGI (reference sequence). The CDR3 DNA reads TGTGCCAGCAGTACAATGAACACCGGGGAGCTGTTTTTT. It encodes CASSTMNTGELFF.